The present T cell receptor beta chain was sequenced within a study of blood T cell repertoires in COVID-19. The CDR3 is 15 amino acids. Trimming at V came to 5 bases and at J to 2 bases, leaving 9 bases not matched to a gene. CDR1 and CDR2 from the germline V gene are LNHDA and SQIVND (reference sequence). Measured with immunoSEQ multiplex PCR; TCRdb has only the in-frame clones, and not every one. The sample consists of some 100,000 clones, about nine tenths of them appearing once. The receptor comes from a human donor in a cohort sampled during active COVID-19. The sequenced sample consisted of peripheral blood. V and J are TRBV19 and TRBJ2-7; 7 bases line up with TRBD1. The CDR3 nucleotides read TGTGCCAGTAGTCCACCGACAGGGTCTGCCTACGAGCAGTACTTC. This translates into CASSPPTGSAYEQYF.